The 9 T cell receptor beta chains reported below all come from one sample, sequenced in a study of cytomegalovirus exposure and HLA in healthy donors. The PCR had 60 Vbeta and 13 Jbeta primers. The assay was immunoSEQ multiplex PCR, and TCRdb's table has in-frame clones only and misses some. The table lists some 140,000 clones, 79% of them singletons. Sequenced input: PBMCs. These receptors came from a man younger than 35 in good health and CMV-seronegative.

This clone was detected a few times. J is TRBJ1-6 and V is TRBV4-3; D remains unclear. V was pared by 6 bases and J by 7 bases, with 10 bases between. The germline V gene has CDR1 LGHNA and CDR2 YSLEER. The CDR3 is 13 residues long. Here the CDR3 DNA reads TGCGCCAGCAGACTGGCAGGAAATTCACCCCTCCACTTT. Protein product: CASRLAGNSPLHF.

This chain connects TRBV6-1 to TRBJ2-1; 11 positions agree with TRBD2. With V trimmed by 4 bases and J by 6 bases, 8 bases remained unmatched. Germline V lookup: CDR1 MNHNS, CDR2 SASEGT. The CDR3 totals 16 residues. The CDR3 loop is CASSALSLAGGNEQFF. CDR3 DNA: TGTGCCAGCAGTGCCCTGTCGCTAGCGGGGGGCAATGAGCAGTTCTTC.

This chain links TRBV19 with TRBJ1-2; D is unclear. This CDR3 has 14 amino acids. Germline loops: CDR1 LNHDA, CDR2 SQIVND (reference sequence). The germline V and J ends were trimmed by 7 bases and 0 bases, with 12 bases remaining between them. The CDR3 here is CASTRGSANYGYTF. In DNA, the CDR3 is TGTGCCAGTACCCGAGGATCTGCTAACTATGGCTACACCTTC.

The chain has TRBV19 and TRBJ2-2, with D unclear. The germline V and J ends were trimmed by 5 bases and 10 bases, with 20 bases remaining between them. This CDR3 is 15 amino acids long. Germline values: CDR1 LNHDA, CDR2 SQIVND (reference sequence). The CDR3 here is CASSWQFVSKEELFF. The CDR3 DNA follows: TGTGCCAGTAGTTGGCAATTTGTTTCCAAAGAGGAGCTGTTTTTT.

The J gene is TRBJ1-5, the V gene TRBV6-6; tentatively, D is TRBD1 (6 bases). The CDR3 is made up of 15 amino acids. Looked up from germline, CDR1 is MNHNY and CDR2 is SVGAGI (reference sequence). Trimming pared 7 bases from V and 1 base from J, leaving 14 bases between. The CDR3 region is CASKILQGSNQPQHF. CDR3 coding DNA: TGTGCCAGCAAAATCCTACAGGGAAGCAATCAGCCCCAGCATTTT.

For the CDR3, the DNA is TGCAGCGTTGTAGGCGGGGGGAACACTGAAGCTTTCTTT. It is translated as CSVVGGGNTEAFF. The chain has TRBV29-1 and TRBJ1-1, with a possible D match to TRBD1 (5 bases). Germline lookup yields CDR1 SQVTM and CDR2 ANQGSEA. This CDR3 spans 13 amino acids. V lost 4 bases to trimming and J lost 1 base, with 10 bases between them.

V and J are TRBV21-1 and TRBJ2-7; TRBD1 is the table's D call and was not checked against the DNA. TRBV21-1 is labeled a pseudogene. The CDR3 spans 17 residues. In DNA, the CDR3 is TGTGCCAGCAGCCCCCGCGGTCAACAGGGGGCCGTTTGCGAGCAGTACTTC. This encodes CASSPRGQQGAVCEQYF.

A single count supports this clone. V is TRBV14 and J is TRBJ2-3, with TRBD2 as a possible D gene (5 bases). V was shortened by 6 bases and J by 2 bases, with 12 bases between the two germline ends. The germline gives CDR1 SGHDN, CDR2 FVKESK. The CDR3 is 14 amino acids. The CDR3 sequence: CASRLGGATDTQYF. In nucleotides, the CDR3 is TGTGCCAGCAGACTAGGCGGAGCCACAGATACGCAGTATTTT.

The CDR3 bases are TGTGCCAGCAGTGCTTACCAGAGGACACAGACGGGGAGGTCGCTGTTTTTT. Its translation is CASSAYQRTQTGRSLFF. This chain connects TRBV2 to TRBJ2-2; tentatively, D is TRBD2 (6 bases). This CDR3 contains 17 residues. Germline loops: CDR1 SNHLY, CDR2 FYNNEI. V was shortened by 4 bases and J by 13 bases, with 28 bases between the two germline ends.